Listed here are 28 T cell receptor beta chains from one sample, sequenced in a study of blood T cell repertoires in COVID-19. Method: immunoSEQ multiplex PCR; TCRdb's copy keeps in-frame clones and lacks some. Altogether hundreds of thousands of clones are present, 85% being singletons, with the ten largest covering about an eighth. Sequencing used peripheral blood. The receptors were sampled from a human donor in a cohort sampled during active COVID-19.

The count of this clone is one. The J gene is TRBJ1-6, the V gene TRBV3-1 (or the pseudogene TRBV3-2); no clear D. Trimming removed 4 bases at V and 13 bases at J, with 17 bases between. The CDR3 length is 14 residues. The germline V gene has CDR1 LGHDT and CDR2 YNNKEL (reference sequence). The CDR3 nucleotides read TGTGCCAGCAGCCCCGCCGGTTTTCGTAGTCCCCTCCACTTT. Its translation is CASSPAGFRSPLHF.

The V and J genes are TRBV30 and TRBJ2-7; 13 nucleotides align to TRBD2. CDR1 is GTSNPN, CDR2 SVGIG, per germline (reference sequence). V was pared by 7 bases and J by 3 bases, with 12 bases of the junction left unmatched. CDR3 size: 16 residues. The CDR3 is CALTRLLAGGGYEQYF. Written as DNA, the CDR3 is TGTGCCTTGACGCGCCTACTAGCGGGGGGGGGCTACGAGCAGTACTTC.

In the case of this clone: Here the CDR3 omits its conserved ending phenylalanine or tryptophan, so a read error is the likely source. It is unclear where the CDR3 begins or ends on the DNA, so no DNA is shown, and the CDR3 is as TCRdb lists it. The chain couples TRBV12-3 or TRBV12-4 to TRBJ1-1; the DNA was not used to check the table's D call, TRBD1. The CDR3 length is 10 residues, termini included. The chain's CDR3 is CASSLSDREV.

The chain recombines TRBV28 with TRBJ2-3; the match to TRBD2 covers 8 bases. The V and J ends lost 3 bases and 3 bases, in that order; junction bases with no gene match: 14. This CDR3 region has 18 residues. Germline values: CDR1 MDHEN, CDR2 SYDVKM. The CDR3 here is CASSFPAEREWGTDTQYF. The CDR3 DNA sequence: TGTGCCAGCAGTTTCCCGGCGGAGCGGGAGTGGGGGACAGATACGCAGTATTTT.

This clone came up a few times. This chain joins TRBV28 and TRBJ1-3; tentative D call: TRBD1 (5 bases). The V gene's germline CDR1 is MDHEN and CDR2 SYDVKM. The V and J ends lost 10 bases and 11 bases respectively, with 15 bases between them. This CDR3 region has 11 residues. The CDR3 loop reads CAISPGGSIYF. The DNA of the CDR3 is TGTGCCATCAGCCCTGGGGGGTCCATATATTTT. The whole variable domain, filled in from reference TRBV28 and TRBJ1-3, reads DVKVTQSSRYLVKRTGEKVFLECVQDMDHENMFWYRQDPGLGLRLIYFSYDVKMKEKGDIPEGYSVSREKKERFSLILESASTNQTSMYLCAISPGGSIYFGEGSWLTVV.

The chain combines TRBV18 with TRBJ1-4, with D tentatively TRBD1 (5 bases). Germline V gene data show CDR1 as KGHSH and CDR2 as LQKENI. Between the trimmed V and J ends, which lost 2 bases and 0 bases, there was a span of 16 bases. CDR3 length: 18 residues. The CDR3 reads CASSPVPGDLATNEKLFF. CDR3 nucleotide sequence: TGTGCCAGCTCACCAGTTCCGGGGGATCTCGCAACTAATGAAAAACTGTTTTTT.

V is TRBV4-3 and J is TRBJ1-3, with D perhaps matching TRBD1 (5 bases). The CDR3 spans 20 residues. V was pared by 0 bases and J by 2 bases, with 23 bases between. CDR1 and CDR2 (germline): LGHNA, YSLEER. As DNA, the CDR3 is TGCGCCAGCAGCCAAGAGGGGGGTGGAGACACCGTAATAGCTGGAAACACCATATATTTT. Translated: CASSQEGGGDTVIAGNTIYF.

This chain connects TRBV2 to TRBJ2-2, with 7 bases identical to TRBD1. Germline-derived CDR1 and CDR2 are SNHLY and FYNNEI. V dropped 5 bases and J dropped 0; count of bases not matched to a gene: 6. This CDR3 spans 16 amino acids. Written as DNA, the CDR3 is TGTGCCAGCAGTAAGAGACAGGGAACGAACACCGGGGAGCTGTTTTTT. The encoded protein is CASSKRQGTNTGELFF.

This clone was observed a single time. The chain has TRBV7-6 and TRBJ2-7, with D unclear. The CDR3 sequence is 12 residues long. Germline CDR1 reads SGHVS; CDR2 reads FNYEAQ. Trimming took off 5 bases at V and 6 bases at J, with 11 bases between the two ends. The CDR3 reads CASSLMGLEQYF. CDR3 DNA: TGTGCCAGCAGCCTAATGGGCCTCGAGCAGTACTTC.

The chain joins TRBV19 to TRBJ2-7, with TRBD1 matching over 8 bases. CDR3 length equals 13 residues. The V and J ends lost 8 bases and 3 bases, in that order; junction bases with no gene match: 6. CDR1 and CDR2 from the germline V gene are LNHDA and SQIVND (reference sequence). Here the CDR3 DNA reads TGTGCCAGTGGACAGGGACTGTACTACGAGCAGTACTTC. Its protein is CASGQGLYYEQYF.

The chain uses TRBV7-8 and TRBJ2-7; D call uncertain. V was shortened by 7 bases and J by 1 base, with 11 bases between the two germline ends. The length of the CDR3 is 13 residues. Germline CDR1 reads SGHVS; CDR2 reads FQNEAQ. CDR3 region: CASNAGKSYEQYF. The CDR3, as DNA: TGTGCCAGCAATGCTGGCAAGTCCTACGAGCAGTACTTC.

The gene calls are TRBV28 and TRBJ1-2, with D unclear. The ends were cut back, 5 bases at V and 4 bases at J, with 8 bases in the middle. The CDR3 runs to 12 residues. Germline CDR1 is MDHEN and CDR2 is SYDVKM. The CDR3 loop reads CASSLELYGYTF. CDR3 nucleotide sequence: TGTGCCAGCAGTCTCGAGCTCTATGGCTACACCTTC.

The gene calls are TRBV27 and TRBJ2-5; D unclear. The V end was cut by 5 bases, the J end by 3 bases, with 13 bases between. Germline V gene lookup returns CDR1 MNHEY and CDR2 SMNVEV (reference sequence). This CDR3 is 14 amino acids long. CDR3 nucleotide sequence: TGTGCCAGCAGTCGAGGAGTTCTTGAAGAGACCCAGTACTTC. Its translation is CASSRGVLEETQYF.

V is TRBV29-1 and J is TRBJ2-5; TRBD1 matches 9 bases. The CDR3 has 13 residues. Germline V gene sequence: CDR1 SQVTM, CDR2 ANQGSEA. The ends lost 5 bases at V and 5 bases at J; junction bases unmatched: 6. The CDR3 sequence: CSVRTGAQETQYF. CDR3 nucleotides: TGCAGCGTTCGGACAGGGGCGCAGGAGACCCAGTACTTC.

The V call is TRBV4-3, the J call TRBJ2-7, with D maybe TRBD2 (7 bases). The germline V and J ends were trimmed by 0 bases and 3 bases, with 21 bases remaining between them. Looked up from germline, CDR1 is LGHNA and CDR2 is YSLEER. The CDR3 runs 18 residues. The CDR3 coding sequence is TGCGCCAGCAGCCAAGACACCGCCCATAGAGGGGGGGACTACGAGCAGTACTTC. It is translated as CASSQDTAHRGGDYEQYF.

The chain is built from TRBV9 and TRBJ1-2; TRBD1 might be the D (6 bases). CDR3 length equals 13 residues. Germline V gene data show CDR1 as SGDLS and CDR2 as YYNGEE. The V end was cut by 0 bases, the J end by 5 bases, with 8 bases between. The DNA of the CDR3 is TGTGCCAGCAGCGTAGCCAGGGGTTATGGCTACACCTTC. This encodes CASSVARGYGYTF.

CDR3: CASAWADAGVSYEQYF. CDR3 in DNA: TGTGCCAGCGCCTGGGCAGACGCGGGAGTGTCCTACGAGCAGTACTTC. V is TRBV7-2 and J is TRBJ2-7, with 7 bases fitting TRBD2. Germline trimming cut 8 bases from V and 1 base from J; bases unmatched to any gene: 14. The CDR3 consists of 16 residues. Germline-derived CDR1 and CDR2 are SGHTA and FQGNSA.

The chain links TRBV2 to TRBJ2-3, with a weak D call TRBD1 (6 bases). This CDR3 region has 13 residues. The V end was cut by 8 bases, the J end by 6 bases, with 15 bases between. Germline CDR1 SNHLY, CDR2 FYNNEI. DNA of the CDR3: TGTGCCAGCCATCTTCAGGGGATTGATACGCAGTATTTT. Its protein product is CASHLQGIDTQYF.

The CDR3 protein is CASGVIAGGLPDTQYF. The DNA of the CDR3 is TGTGCTAGTGGCGTCATAGCGGGAGGTTTGCCAGATACGCAGTATTTT. J is TRBJ2-3 and V is TRBV12-5; 10 nucleotides line up with TRBD2. The CDR3 length is 16 residues. J gave up 4 bases and V 6 bases, and 10 bases lay outside the gene matches. Looked up from germline, CDR1 is LGHNT and CDR2 is FRNRAP. The full variable domain, in which reference TRBV12-5 and TRBJ2-3 provide the parts outside the CDR3, is DARVTQTPRHKVTEMGQEVTMRCQPILGHNTVFWYRQTMMQGLELLAYFRNRAPLDDSGMPKDRFSAEMPDATLATLKIQPSEPRDSAVYFCASGVIAGGLPDTQYFGPGTRLTVL.

The CDR3 reads CASSPEFYSSTNEKLFF. CDR3 sequence (DNA): TGTGCCAGCTCTCCTGAATTTTACTCTTCAACTAATGAAAAACTGTTTTTT. The chain recombines TRBV18 with TRBJ1-4; D is ambiguous. Trimming removed 6 bases from V and 0 bases from J, with 17 bases in between. The V gene's germline CDR1 is KGHSH and CDR2 LQKENI. The CDR3 is 17 residues long.

The rearrangement links TRBV13 to TRBJ2-7; D gene uncertain. The CDR3 is 12 amino acids. V dropped 5 bases and J dropped 3 bases, with 8 bases sitting between them. Germline CDR1 is PRHDT and CDR2 is FYEKMQ (reference sequence). CDR3 sequence reads: CASSQTDYEQYF. The CDR3 DNA sequence: TGTGCCAGCAGCCAGACTGACTACGAGCAGTACTTC. Full variable domain (rest looked up from reference TRBV13 and TRBJ2-7): AAGVIQSPRHLIKEKRETATLKCYPIPRHDTVYWYQQGPGQDPQFLISFYEKMQSDKGSIPDRFSAQQFSDYHSELNMSSLELGDSALYFCASSQTDYEQYFGPGTRLTVT.

The gene calls are TRBV7-9 and TRBJ2-1; D might be TRBD2 (7 bases). CDR3 length: 16 amino acids. Looked up from germline, CDR1 is SEHNR and CDR2 is FQNEAQ (reference sequence). V lost 5 bases and J lost 2, with 16 bases in between. The CDR3 reads CASSLWRGPTYNEQFF. In DNA, the CDR3 is TGTGCCAGCAGCCTCTGGCGGGGGCCTACCTACAATGAGCAGTTCTTC.

The rearrangement uses TRBV23-1 and TRBJ2-1, with 11 nucleotides matching TRBD2. TRBV23-1 is annotated as an ORF whose role is uncertain. With V trimmed by 6 bases and J by 5 bases, 3 bases remained unmatched. This CDR3 is 14 amino acids long. The CDR3 DNA follows: TGCGCCAGCAGGCTGGGACTAGCGGACAATGAGCAGTTCTTC. The encoded protein is CASRLGLADNEQFF.

This clone was picked up a small number of times. CDR3 in amino acids: CASSRDRATEAFF. The CDR3 bases are TGTGCCAGCAGCCGAGACAGGGCAACTGAAGCTTTCTTT. This chain links TRBV3-1 (or the pseudogene TRBV3-2) with TRBJ1-1, with 7 bases identical to TRBD1. Germline V gene lookup returns CDR1 LGHDT and CDR2 YNNKEL (reference sequence). Trimming removed 4 bases from V and 5 bases from J; junction bases left unmatched: 4. This CDR3 contains 13 residues.

V gene TRBV19 combines with J gene TRBJ2-1, with 9 positions matching TRBD2. With V trimmed by 6 bases and J by 4 bases, 4 bases remained unmatched. CDR1 LNHDA and CDR2 SQIVND come from the germline V gene (reference sequence). This CDR3 comprises 14 residues. The CDR3 loop is CASSPSGVYNEQFF. The CDR3, as DNA: TGTGCCAGTAGCCCTAGCGGGGTTTACAATGAGCAGTTCTTC.

The chain has TRBV5-1 and TRBJ1-1, with 8 positions matching TRBD1. Germline CDR1 SGHRS, CDR2 YFSETQ. V lost 4 bases to trimming and J lost 8 bases; unmatched junction nucleotides: 7. The length of the CDR3 is 13 residues. The CDR3 sequence: CASSGGDRREAFF. As DNA, the CDR3 is TGCGCCAGCAGCGGTGGGGACAGGAGAGAAGCTTTCTTT.

The chain employs TRBV4-2 and TRBJ2-7; 7 nucleotides align to TRBD2. The germline V gene has CDR1 LGHNA and CDR2 YNFKEQ. J was trimmed by 3 bases and V by 1 base; bases with no gene match: 3. This CDR3 has 14 amino acids. CDR3 bases: TGTGCCAGCAGCCAAGGCCGCGGGGGCTACGAGCAGTACTTC. Translated, it gives CASSQGRGGYEQYF.

The chain has TRBV6-5 and TRBJ1-3; tentative D call: TRBD1 (5 bases). Trimming shortened V by 3 bases and J by 0 bases, and 12 bases separated the two germline ends. Germline lookup yields CDR1 MNHEY and CDR2 SVGAGI. This CDR3 has 16 amino acids. In DNA form, the CDR3 reads TGTGCCAGCAGTTATGGGGCTAGGGACTCTGGAAACACCATATATTTT. Translated, it gives CASSYGARDSGNTIYF.